One and the same sample provided the 23 T cell receptor beta chains below, sequenced in a study of OX40 agonist ivuxolimab in advanced cancers. Sequencing used immunoSEQ multiplex PCR; TCRdb keeps in-frame clones, though not all of them. The data show some 70,000 clones, with around 90% seen just once and 2.5% to 3% held by the top ten. The source was CD4+ or CD8+ T cells sorted from blood, collected in a trial of the OX40 agonist ivuxolimab. These receptors all stem from an adult with an advanced solid tumor such as melanoma, head and neck, liver or kidney cancer.

The V gene is TRBV10-3, the J gene TRBJ2-5; 13 nucleotides match TRBD2. CDR1 is ENHRY, CDR2 SYGVKD, per germline. Trimming took 5 bases from V and 4 from J; bases not matched to a gene: 1. The CDR3 is made up of 14 amino acids. The CDR3 DNA is TGTGCCATCAGTACTAGCGGGGGGGCAGAGACCCAGTACTTC. This translates into CAISTSGGAETQYF.

The chain recombines TRBV6-1 with TRBJ1-5; possible D gene TRBD1, 5 bases. This CDR3 region has 14 residues. V lost 1 base and J lost 7, with 11 bases in between. Germline V gene sequence: CDR1 MNHNS, CDR2 SASEGT. The CDR3 nucleotides read TGTGCCAGCAGTGAAGAGGCAGGGCGACAGCCCCAGCATTTT. Translating it yields CASSEEAGRQPQHF.

This chain links TRBV2 with TRBJ2-7; D is possibly TRBD1 (6 bases). V lost 0 bases, J lost 6 bases, and 18 bases lay in between. The CDR3 consists of 16 residues. Looked up from germline, CDR1 is SNHLY and CDR2 is FYNNEI. In DNA form, the CDR3 reads TGTGCCAGCAGTGAAGCGCTTCGACAGGCAGGGAGCGAGCAGTACTTC. This codes for CASSEALRQAGSEQYF. Variable domain in full (rest from reference TRBV2 and TRBJ2-7): EPEVTQTPSHQVTQMGQEVILRCVPISNHLYFYWYRQILGQKVEFLVSFYNNEISEKSEIFDDQFSVERPDGSNFTLKIRSTKLEDSAMYFCASSEALRQAGSEQYFGPGTRLTVT.

V is TRBV19 and J is TRBJ2-4, with D tentatively TRBD1 or TRBD2 (5 bases each). The germline V and J ends were trimmed by 3 bases and 0 bases, with 6 bases remaining between them. CDR1 is LNHDA and CDR2 is SQIVND in the germline V gene (reference sequence). The CDR3 covers 14 residues. CDR3 sequence (DNA): TGTGCCAGTAGTATGGGGGTAGCCAAAAACATTCAGTACTTC. Translated, it gives CASSMGVAKNIQYF.

This sequence joins TRBV18 and TRBJ2-5, with D possibly TRBD2 on 6 matching bases. This CDR3 is 17 amino acids long. The V end was cut by 3 bases, the J end by 5 bases, with 22 bases between. CDR1 is KGHSH, CDR2 LQKENI, per germline. CDR3 loop: CASSPEGRSRTWETQYF. The CDR3 coding sequence is TGTGCCAGCTCACCCGAAGGGAGGTCGCGCACGTGGGAGACCCAGTACTTC.

This clone came up once. The CDR3 sequence: CASSLAPLAGLSYEQYF. The CDR3 DNA is TGCGCCAGCAGCCTGGCCCCTTTAGCGGGACTCTCCTACGAGCAGTACTTC. V and J are TRBV5-1 and TRBJ2-7; 8 nucleotides align to TRBD2. The germline CDR1 and CDR2 sequences are SGHRS and YFSETQ. V shed 4 bases, J shed 0 bases, and the junction held 12 bases outside the gene matches. This CDR3 region has 17 residues.

CDR3 in amino acids: CASSIQDEQYF. For the CDR3, the DNA is TGTGCCAGCAGTATTCAAGACGAGCAGTACTTC. V and J are TRBV28 and TRBJ2-7; D unresolved. Deletions cut 5 bases from V and 5 bases from J, with 7 bases between. There are 11 residues in the CDR3. Germline-derived CDR1 and CDR2 are MDHEN and SYDVKM.

The CDR3 region is CASSLTGDANEQFF. CDR3 DNA sequence: TGTGCCAGCAGCTTAACCGGGGACGCGAATGAGCAGTTCTTC. The gene calls are TRBV6-6 and TRBJ2-1, with D possibly called TRBD1 or TRBD2 (5 bases each). The CDR3 runs to 14 residues. Germline V gene data show CDR1 as MNHNY and CDR2 as SVGAGI (reference sequence). The V end was cut by 6 bases, the J end by 7 bases, with 16 bases between.

The rearrangement links TRBV29-1 to TRBJ2-1; a weak D match, TRBD1 (6 bases). CDR1 and CDR2 (germline): SQVTM, ANQGSEA. The length of the CDR3 is 12 residues. Trimming removed 7 bases from V and 7 bases from J, with 14 bases in between. CDR3 sequence reads: CSGQGPPNEQFF. The CDR3 coding sequence is TGCAGCGGGCAGGGGCCCCCTAATGAGCAGTTCTTC.

The chain recombines TRBV6-1 with TRBJ2-7; D unresolved. The V end was cut by 1 base, the J end by 7 bases, with 8 bases between. CDR1 is MNHNS and CDR2 is SASEGT in the germline V gene. This CDR3 is 12 amino acids long. The CDR3 DNA is TGTGCCAGCAGTGAAGGGGGTGGTGAGCAGTACTTC. It yields the protein CASSEGGGEQYF.

The chain links TRBV29-1 to TRBJ2-7, with TRBD2 as a possible D gene (5 bases). Trimming left V 6 bases short and J 6 bases short, with 18 bases between. CDR1 and CDR2 from the germline V gene are SQVTM and ANQGSEA. The CDR3 extends over 13 amino acids. The CDR3 nucleotides are TGCAGCGTGGTTCGGGATTCGAGTAGCGAGCAGTACTTC. Its translation is CSVVRDSSSEQYF.

V is TRBV6-5 and J is TRBJ1-5; tentative D call: TRBD1 (6 bases). Trimming shortened V by 0 bases and J by 2 bases, and 8 bases separated the two germline ends. This CDR3 has 15 residues. CDR1 and CDR2 from the germline V gene are MNHEY and SVGAGI. CDR3: CASSYSSGGNQPQHF. The CDR3 nucleotides read TGTGCCAGCAGTTACTCTTCAGGGGGCAATCAGCCCCAGCATTTT.

In DNA, the CDR3 is TGTGCCAGTTCCTCGGGGCAGGGTATCGGCTACACCTTC. It encodes CASSSGQGIGYTF. This chain uses TRBV28 with TRBJ1-2, with D possibly matching TRBD1 (5 bases). CDR1 and CDR2 from the germline V gene are MDHEN and SYDVKM. This CDR3 spans 13 amino acids. V was pared by 9 bases and J by 8 bases, with 19 bases between.

V usage is TRBV9 and J usage is TRBJ2-5; 7 bases align to TRBD1. The junction had 4 bases not matched to a gene; V was cut back by 2 bases and J by 0 bases. The CDR3 extends over 15 amino acids. The germline gives CDR1 SGDLS, CDR2 YYNGEE. The DNA for the CDR3 is TGTGCCAGCAGCGTCCAGGGGGTACACCAAGAGACCCAGTACTTC. Protein sequence: CASSVQGVHQETQYF.

The chain is built from TRBV28 and TRBJ1-1, with D possibly TRBD1 on 5 matching bases. CDR1 and CDR2 from the germline V gene are MDHEN and SYDVKM. This CDR3 is built from 16 residues. Trimming took off 5 bases at V and 1 base at J, with 17 bases between the two ends. The CDR3 protein is CASSHRDPKRNTEAFF. Written as DNA, the CDR3 is TGTGCCAGCAGTCACCGGGACCCAAAGCGGAACACTGAAGCTTTCTTT.

The chain uses TRBV1 and TRBJ2-7; TRBD2, as called in the table, went unchecked against the DNA. TRBV1 is termed a pseudogene. The length of the CDR3 is 15 residues. This CDR3 is CTSSQDRHRGNEQYF. The DNA for the CDR3 is TGCACCAGCAGCCAAGATAGGCACCGGGGTAACGAGCAGTACTTC.

The gene calls are TRBV19 and TRBJ2-5; a weak D match, TRBD1 (6 bases). Germline V gene sequence: CDR1 LNHDA, CDR2 SQIVND (reference sequence). The CDR3 is 13 amino acids. V was trimmed by 2 bases and J by 2 bases, leaving 6 bases between them. The CDR3 nucleotides are TGTGCCAGTAGTATACAGGGGCAAGAGACCCAGTACTTC. It encodes CASSIQGQETQYF.

The chain is built from TRBV7-9 and TRBJ1-1, with D perhaps TRBD1 (5 bases). Germline V gene data show CDR1 as SEHNR and CDR2 as FQNEAQ (reference sequence). The CDR3 runs 14 residues. V lost 3 bases and J lost 3, with 11 bases in between. In DNA form, the CDR3 reads TGTGCCAGCAGCTTCCTGGCGGGGGACACTGAAGCTTTCTTT. Its translation: CASSFLAGDTEAFF.

This clone came up once. The chain employs TRBV15 and TRBJ2-1, with 12 bases fitting TRBD2. Per the germline V gene, CDR1 is LNHNV and CDR2 is YYDKDF (reference sequence). This CDR3 contains 17 residues. The J segment lost 4 bases and the V segment lost 3 bases, leaving 7 bases of the junction unmatched. As DNA, the CDR3 is TGTGCCACCAGCAGCACTAGCGGGAGGTTAGGGTACAATGAGCAGTTCTTC. Translating it yields CATSSTSGRLGYNEQFF.

This rearrangement joins TRBV29-1 to TRBJ2-3; weak D call: TRBD2 (6 bases). The germline gives CDR1 SQVTM, CDR2 ANQGSEA. The V gene lost 3 bases and the J gene lost 5 bases, with 15 bases spanning the gap. The CDR3 is 14 amino acids. CDR3 region: CSVDGEVAQDTQYF. The CDR3 DNA is TGCAGCGTTGATGGGGAGGTCGCACAAGATACGCAGTATTTT.

This clone was counted a single time. The gene calls are TRBV6-6 and TRBJ1-6; the D gene is possibly TRBD1 (6 bases). The V and J ends lost 1 base and 9 bases respectively, with 13 bases between them. Germline CDR1 MNHNY, CDR2 SVGAGI (reference sequence). The CDR3 contains 15 residues. The CDR3 loop is CASSYLDSARSPLHF. Written as DNA, the CDR3 is TGTGCCAGCAGTTACTTGGACAGTGCGCGTTCACCCCTCCACTTT.

The chain recombines TRBV6-6 with TRBJ1-2; possibly TRBD1 for D (6 bases). V was pared by 5 bases and J by 4 bases, with 14 bases between. CDR3 length: 14 amino acids. Germline-derived CDR1 and CDR2 are MNHNY and SVGAGI (reference sequence). Here the CDR3 DNA reads TGTGCCAGCAGTAAGGAACAGGGAGGCTATGGCTACACCTTC. It yields the protein CASSKEQGGYGYTF.

The V gene is TRBV19, the J gene TRBJ2-1; tentative D call: TRBD2 (5 bases). The V gene's germline CDR1 is LNHDA and CDR2 SQIVND (reference sequence). V lost 1 base to trimming and J lost 7 bases, with 11 bases between them. This CDR3 region has 14 residues. The chain's CDR3 is CASSIGSEVNEQFF. The CDR3 DNA is TGTGCCAGTAGTATAGGTTCGGAGGTGAATGAGCAGTTCTTC.